These 23 T cell receptor beta chains came from one sample sequenced in a study of Graves' ophthalmopathy and Graves' hyperthyroidism. The authors amplified TCR beta CDR3 regions, and they did so from RNA transcripts for repertoire sequencing. Second-round multiplex PCR followed a first-round RT-PCR using HTBI primers. Via MiXCR, TCRdb re-called the multiplex PCR reads, giving one row per CDR3 protein. The table records a few hundred thousand distinct CDR3 sequences, about a sixth of them present only once. Sequencing was carried out using peripheral blood. The source is an adult man with Graves' ophthalmopathy.

This clonotype was detected ten times or more. The chain joins TRBV11-2 to TRBJ2-5; D is tentatively TRBD1 or TRBD2 (5 bases each). The CDR3 is 14 amino acids. V lost 11 bases and J 3 bases, leaving 19 bases between the germline ends. Germline V gives CDR1 SGHAT, CDR2 FQNNGV. The chain's CDR3 is CAGNSLRGEETQYF. Here the CDR3 DNA reads TGTGCCGGCAACTCCCTGAGGGGTGAAGAGACCCAGTACTTC.

The table lists this clonotype with many counts. Given a much more abundant clone one base away, this may be a read error. This chain connects TRBV6-1 to TRBJ1-2; 9 bases map to TRBD1. The CDR3 extends over 15 amino acids. Looked up from germline, CDR1 is MNHNS and CDR2 is SASEGT. J gave up 4 bases and V 7 bases, and 10 bases lay outside the gene matches. CDR3 bases: TGTGCCAGCACCTACAGGGGGCGCGGGACCTATGGCTACACCTTC. This encodes CASTYRGRGTYGYTF.

This clonotype came up a few times. This sequence joins TRBV3-1 and TRBJ2-5; D perhaps matches TRBD1 (5 bases). The CDR3 extends over 12 amino acids. Germline V gives CDR1 LGHDT, CDR2 YNNKEL (reference sequence). V dropped 6 bases and J dropped 7 bases, with 12 bases sitting between them. CDR3 bases: TGTGCCAGCAGTCACACAGGCGGGACCCAGTACTTC. Translation: CASSHTGGTQYF.

The sample holds many counts of this clonotype. The chain is built from TRBV15 and TRBJ1-2; D is perhaps TRBD1 (5 bases). The V gene lost 0 bases and the J gene lost 4 bases, with 9 bases spanning the gap. This CDR3 is 14 amino acids long. Germline loops: CDR1 LNHNV, CDR2 YYDKDF (reference sequence). Here the CDR3 DNA reads TGTGCCACCAGCAGAGACGGGGGTATCTATGGCTACACCTTC. Encoded protein: CATSRDGGIYGYTF.

There are many counts of this clonotype. J is TRBJ1-2 and V is TRBV30, with 7 nucleotides matching TRBD1. CDR3 size: 13 residues. V lost 7 bases to trimming and J lost 4 bases; unmatched junction nucleotides: 9. Germline-derived CDR1 and CDR2 are GTSNPN and SVGIG (reference sequence). In DNA form, the CDR3 reads TGTGCCTACAAAACAGGGGACACCTATGGCTACACCTTC. The encoded protein is CAYKTGDTYGYTF.

This clonotype appeared many times. V gene TRBV30 combines with J gene TRBJ1-2, with D uncertain. CDR3 length: 13 residues. In germline, CDR1 is GTSNPN, CDR2 SVGIG (reference sequence). Trimming left V 2 bases short and J 4 bases short, with 11 bases between. The CDR3, as DNA: TGTGCCTGGAGTACCGGACCGATCTATGGCTACACCTTC. This codes for CAWSTGPIYGYTF.

CDR3 DNA sequence: TGTGCCAGCAGTTTATCCACCGGGACTAAAGAGACCCAGTACTTC. It codes for CASSLSTGTKETQYF. This chain uses TRBV28 with TRBJ2-5; 7 positions agree with TRBD2. Trimming cost V 1 base and J 3 bases; bases outside gene matches: 5. Germline CDR1 and CDR2: MDHEN and SYDVKM. The CDR3 runs to 15 residues. The variable domain in full, completed from reference TRBV28 and TRBJ2-5, reads DVKVTQSSRYLVKRTGEKVFLECVQDMDHENMFWYRQDPGLGLRLIYFSYDVKMKEKGDIPEGYSVSREKKERFSLILESASTNQTSMYLCASSLSTGTKETQYFGPGTRLLVL.

This clonotype was seen ten or more times. The CDR3 region is CASELGTNTEAFF. The DNA for the CDR3 is TGTGCCAGCGAGTTGGGGACGAACACTGAAGCTTTCTTT. The chain joins TRBV12-3 or TRBV12-4 to TRBJ1-1; TRBD1 is a possible D gene (5 bases). This CDR3 comprises 13 residues. The V and J ends lost 8 bases and 1 base respectively, with 11 bases between them.

This clonotype was counted at least ten times. The chain links TRBV20-1 to TRBJ1-1; TRBD1 might be the D (5 bases). This CDR3 contains 17 residues. Germline V gene sequence: CDR1 DFQATT, CDR2 SNEGSKA (reference sequence). Trimming left V 1 base short and J 8 bases short, with 26 bases between. CDR3 DNA: TGCAGTGCTAGAGGAGGGTTGGGGCATGCATTCATGGCCGAAGCTTTCTTT. Translation: CSARGGLGHAFMAEAFF.

This clonotype was observed many times. The V call is TRBV6-1, the J call TRBJ1-1, with 7 nucleotides matching TRBD1. The germline gives CDR1 MNHNS, CDR2 SASEGT. V dropped 7 bases and J dropped 1; count of bases not matched to a gene: 6. The CDR3 covers 14 residues. CDR3 amino acids: CASIPGQTNTEAFF. The CDR3 coding sequence is TGTGCCAGCATCCCGGGACAGACGAACACTGAAGCTTTCTTT.

This clonotype has just a few counts. The V gene is TRBV12-3 or TRBV12-4, the J gene TRBJ1-5; TRBD1 matches 7 bases. Germline trimming cut 4 bases from V and 3 bases from J; bases unmatched to any gene: 6. The CDR3 sequence is 15 residues long. The CDR3 loop reads CASSYVGTANQPQHF. The CDR3 DNA is TGTGCCAGCAGTTACGTGGGGACAGCCAATCAGCCCCAGCATTTT.

There are many counts of this clonotype. For the CDR3, the DNA is TGTGCCAGCAACGACCGGGAACGAGTCGCCGGCACTGAAGCTTTCTTT. As protein: CASNDRERVAGTEAFF. The chain uses TRBV6-5 and TRBJ1-1; D is unresolved. Per germline, CDR1 MNHEY and CDR2 SVGAGI. The V end was cut by 7 bases, the J end by 4 bases, with 22 bases between. The CDR3 length is 16 residues.

This clonotype was seen ten or more times. The rearrangement links TRBV28 to TRBJ2-2; a weak D match, TRBD2 (5 bases). The germline CDR1 and CDR2 sequences are MDHEN and SYDVKM. The CDR3 is 15 amino acids. Trimming removed 1 base from V and 3 bases from J, with 9 bases in between. CDR3 DNA sequence: TGTGCCAGCAGTTTATCGGACTCTTACACCGGGGAGCTGTTTTTT. Encoded protein: CASSLSDSYTGELFF.

There are many counts of this clonotype. The chain employs TRBV11-2 and TRBJ1-2, with a weak D call TRBD1 (5 bases). Per germline, CDR1 SGHAT and CDR2 FQNNGV. The V end was cut by 2 bases, the J end by 5 bases, with 12 bases between. There are 14 residues in the CDR3. CDR3 DNA sequence: TGTGCCAGCAGCTTATGGCAGGGAGAGTATGGCTACACCTTC. As protein: CASSLWQGEYGYTF.

The table lists this clonotype with a few counts. A much bigger clone sits one base away, suggesting this may be a read error. The chain couples TRBV27 to TRBJ1-6; 10 positions agree with TRBD1. Looked up from germline, CDR1 is MNHEY and CDR2 is SMNVEV (reference sequence). The CDR3 covers 16 residues. V gave up 3 bases and J gave up 5 bases; unmatched junction bases: 4. The CDR3 DNA is TGTGCCAGCAGTTTTACCGGGACAGGGGATAATTCACCCCTCCACTTT. Its translation: CASSFTGTGDNSPLHF.

This chain uses TRBV6-1 with TRBJ2-7; TRBD2 is a possible D gene (5 bases). The germline V and J ends were trimmed by 7 bases and 5 bases, with 15 bases remaining between them. This CDR3 is 13 amino acids long. CDR1 and CDR2 (germline): MNHNS, SASEGT. The chain's CDR3 is CASNERLLNEQYF. The CDR3 coding sequence is TGTGCCAGCAACGAGCGGCTGTTGAACGAGCAGTACTTC.

This clonotype was recorded many times. This rearrangement joins TRBV6-2 or TRBV6-3 to TRBJ2-5; 12 bases agree with TRBD2. Germline assignment: CDR1 MNHEY and CDR2 SVGEGT. The CDR3 is made up of 14 amino acids. With V trimmed by 6 bases and J by 4 bases, 3 bases remained unmatched. The chain's CDR3 is CASRKTSGGETQYF. The CDR3 DNA follows: TGTGCCAGCAGAAAGACTAGCGGGGGAGAGACCCAGTACTTC.

This clonotype was counted only a few times. The chain couples TRBV13 to TRBJ1-5; no firm D call. Germline CDR1 is PRHDT and CDR2 is FYEKMQ (reference sequence). V was trimmed by 0 bases and J by 3 bases, leaving 12 bases between them. The CDR3 has 16 amino acids. CDR3 nucleotides: TGTGCCAGCAGCTTAGGCCTTGTGGGTTCCAATCAGCCCCAGCATTTT. This encodes CASSLGLVGSNQPQHF.

Many counts were recorded for this clonotype. This chain uses TRBV10-3 with TRBJ2-5, with TRBD2 matching 12 bases. The germline CDR1 and CDR2 sequences are ENHRY and SYGVKD. Trimming took 6 bases from V and 1 from J; bases not matched to a gene: 3. CDR3 size: 15 residues. CDR3 DNA sequence: TGTGCCATCAGCCCGACTAGCGGGGGCCAAGAGACCCAGTACTTC. This translates into CAISPTSGGQETQYF.

V is TRBV28 and J is TRBJ1-2; 10 bases agree with TRBD1. This CDR3 region has 14 residues. After removal of 6 bases from V and 3 bases from J, the junction contained 4 bases not matched to a gene. Per the germline V gene, CDR1 is MDHEN and CDR2 is SYDVKM. CDR3 nucleotide sequence: TGTGCCAGCAGGACAGGGGGCAATGACTATGGCTACACCTTC. Its translation: CASRTGGNDYGYTF.

This clonotype was counted many times. The V gene is TRBV28, the J gene TRBJ1-2; D is uncertain. V lost 5 bases, J lost 3 bases, and 13 bases lay in between. The CDR3 has 14 residues. Germline V gene lookup returns CDR1 MDHEN and CDR2 SYDVKM. The DNA of the CDR3 is TGTGCCAGCAGTCTGTACAGAGACTACTATGGCTACACCTTC. Protein: CASSLYRDYYGYTF.

This clonotype has ten or more counts. A much larger clone is a single base away; this may be a read error. V usage is TRBV20-1 and J usage is TRBJ1-1; D is perhaps TRBD1 (6 bases). Trimming took off 6 bases at V and 5 bases at J, with 22 bases between the two ends. Germline CDR1 reads DFQATT; CDR2 reads SNEGSKA (reference sequence). This CDR3 is 15 amino acids long. The CDR3: CSAAHPGQTRTEAFF. Written as DNA, the CDR3 is TGCAGTGCCGCGCATCCCGGACAGACAAGAACTGAAGCTTTCTTT.

This clonotype was seen repeatedly, ten times or more. The genes are TRBV6-5 and TRBJ1-5; 7 bases are a match to TRBD1. Germline-derived CDR1 and CDR2 are MNHEY and SVGAGI. The CDR3 is 17 amino acids. Trimming at V came to 0 bases and at J to 4 bases, leaving 9 bases not matched to a gene. The CDR3 here is CASSYSGAGDSNQPQHF. DNA for the CDR3: TGTGCCAGCAGTTACTCGGGAGCGGGGGACAGTAATCAGCCCCAGCATTTT.